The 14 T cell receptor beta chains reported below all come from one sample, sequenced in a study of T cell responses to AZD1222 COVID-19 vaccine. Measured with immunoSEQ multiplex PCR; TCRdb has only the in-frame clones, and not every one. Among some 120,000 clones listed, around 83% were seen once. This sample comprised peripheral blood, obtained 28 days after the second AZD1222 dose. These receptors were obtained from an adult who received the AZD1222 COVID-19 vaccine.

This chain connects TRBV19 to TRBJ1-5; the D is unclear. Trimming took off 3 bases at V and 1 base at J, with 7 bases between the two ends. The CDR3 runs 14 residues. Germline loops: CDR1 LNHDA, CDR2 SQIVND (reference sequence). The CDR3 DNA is TGTGCCAGTAGTATTTGGGGAAGCAATCAGCCCCAGCATTTT. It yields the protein CASSIWGSNQPQHF.

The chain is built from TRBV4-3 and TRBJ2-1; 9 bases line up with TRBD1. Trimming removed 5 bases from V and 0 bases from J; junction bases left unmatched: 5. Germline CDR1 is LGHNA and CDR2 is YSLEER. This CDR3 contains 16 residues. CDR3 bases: TGCGCCAGCAGCAAATCACAGGGGGCCTCCTACAATGAGCAGTTCTTC. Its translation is CASSKSQGASYNEQFF.

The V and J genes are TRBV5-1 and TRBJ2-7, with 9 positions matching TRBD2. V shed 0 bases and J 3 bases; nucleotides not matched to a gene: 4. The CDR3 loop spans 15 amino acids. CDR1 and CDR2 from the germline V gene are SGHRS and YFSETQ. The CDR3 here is CASSLVLAGNYEQYF. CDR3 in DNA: TGCGCCAGCAGCTTGGTGCTAGCGGGGAACTACGAGCAGTACTTC. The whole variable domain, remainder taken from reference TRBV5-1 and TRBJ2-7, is KAGVTQTPRYLIKTRGQQVTLSCSPISGHRSVSWYQQTPGQGLQFLFEYFSETQRNKGNFPGRFSGRQFSNSRSEMNVSTLELGDSALYLCASSLVLAGNYEQYFGPGTRLTVT.

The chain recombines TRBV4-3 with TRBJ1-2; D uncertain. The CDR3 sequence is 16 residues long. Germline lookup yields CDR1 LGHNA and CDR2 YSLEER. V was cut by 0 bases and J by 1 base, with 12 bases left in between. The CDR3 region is CASSQDMRQLNYGYTF. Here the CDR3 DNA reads TGCGCCAGCAGCCAAGATATGCGGCAACTTAACTATGGCTACACCTTC.

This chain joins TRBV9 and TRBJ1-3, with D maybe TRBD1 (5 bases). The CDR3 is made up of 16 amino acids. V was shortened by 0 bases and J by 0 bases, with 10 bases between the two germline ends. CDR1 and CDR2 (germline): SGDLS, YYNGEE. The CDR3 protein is CASSVAAGLSGNTIYF. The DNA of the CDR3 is TGTGCCAGCAGCGTAGCGGCAGGGCTCTCTGGAAACACCATATATTTT.

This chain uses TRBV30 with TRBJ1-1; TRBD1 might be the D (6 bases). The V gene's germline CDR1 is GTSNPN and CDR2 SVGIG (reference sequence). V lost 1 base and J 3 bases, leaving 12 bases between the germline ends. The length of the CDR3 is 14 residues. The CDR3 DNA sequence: TGTGCCTGGAGTGGATCCCCAGGGGACACTGAAGCTTTCTTT. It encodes CAWSGSPGDTEAFF.

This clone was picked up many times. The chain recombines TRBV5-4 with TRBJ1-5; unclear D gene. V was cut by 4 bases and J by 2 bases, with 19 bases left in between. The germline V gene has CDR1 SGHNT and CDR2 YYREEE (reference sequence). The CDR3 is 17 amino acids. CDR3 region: CASSNSGGGSGNQPQHF. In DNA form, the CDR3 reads TGTGCCAGCAGCAACTCGGGTGGCGGATCGGGCAATCAGCCCCAGCATTTT.

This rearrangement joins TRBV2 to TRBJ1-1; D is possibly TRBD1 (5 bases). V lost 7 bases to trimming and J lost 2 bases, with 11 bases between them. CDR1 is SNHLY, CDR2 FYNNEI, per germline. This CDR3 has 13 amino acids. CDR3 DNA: TGTGCCAGCAATGGGCAGGGAAACACTGAAGCTTTCTTT. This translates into CASNGQGNTEAFF.

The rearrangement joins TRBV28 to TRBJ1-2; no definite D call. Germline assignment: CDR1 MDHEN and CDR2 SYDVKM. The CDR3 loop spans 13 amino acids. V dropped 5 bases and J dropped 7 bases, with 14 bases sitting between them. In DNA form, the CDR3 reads TGTGCCAGCAGTACCGCTGGGTTAAGTGGCTACACCTTC. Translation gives CASSTAGLSGYTF.

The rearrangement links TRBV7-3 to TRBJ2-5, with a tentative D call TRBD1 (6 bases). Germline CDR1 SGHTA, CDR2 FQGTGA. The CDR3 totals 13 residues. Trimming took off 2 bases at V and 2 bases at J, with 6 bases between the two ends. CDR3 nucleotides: TGTGCCAGCAGCTTAGGACAGCAAGAGACCCAGTACTTC. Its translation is CASSLGQQETQYF.

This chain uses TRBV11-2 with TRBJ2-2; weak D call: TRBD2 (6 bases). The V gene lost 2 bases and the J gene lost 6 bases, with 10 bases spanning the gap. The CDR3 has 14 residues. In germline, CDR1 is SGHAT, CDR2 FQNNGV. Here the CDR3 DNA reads TGTGCCAGCAGCTTATCCGGGGGATCCGGGGAGCTGTTTTTT. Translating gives CASSLSGGSGELFF.

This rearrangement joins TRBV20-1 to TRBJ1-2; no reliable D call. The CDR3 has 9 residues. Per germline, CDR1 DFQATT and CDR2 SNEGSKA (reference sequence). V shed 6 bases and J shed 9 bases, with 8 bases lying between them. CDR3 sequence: CSALPSYTF. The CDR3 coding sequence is TGCAGTGCCCTCCCTAGCTACACCTTC.

The CDR3 nucleotides are TGTGCCAGCAGTCTACAGGGAAATGGCTACACCTTC. This gives the protein CASSLQGNGYTF. The chain employs TRBV12-3 or TRBV12-4 and TRBJ1-2, with D possibly TRBD1 on 6 matching bases. The CDR3 sequence is 12 residues long. Trimming shortened V by 5 bases and J by 6 bases, and 10 bases separated the two germline ends.

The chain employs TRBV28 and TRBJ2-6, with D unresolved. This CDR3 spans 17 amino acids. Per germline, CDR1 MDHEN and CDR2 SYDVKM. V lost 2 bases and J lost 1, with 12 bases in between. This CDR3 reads CASSLVRNPSGANVLTF. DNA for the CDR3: TGTGCCAGCAGTTTAGTCAGAAACCCGTCTGGGGCCAACGTCCTGACTTTC.